The T cell receptor beta chain under discussion was sequenced for a study of T cell repertoires in cytomegalovirus infection. TCRdb reprocessed the reads with MiXCR, giving one entry per CDR3 protein. The top ten clones hold around 13% of a sample with about 440,000 distinct CDR3 sequences, 30% to 40% of them seen once. V gave up 2 bases and J gave up 5 bases, with 9 bases separating them. CDR1 is MNHEY and CDR2 is SMNVEV in the germline V gene (reference sequence). The CDR3 consists of 13 residues. This sequence joins TRBV27 and TRBJ2-5; D remains unclear. The TCR originated in a human donor in good health (CMV status not recorded). Some clones in this sample may be carry-over from other donors' samples. Sequencing was done on a sample of PBMCs. CDR3 in DNA: TGTGCCAGCAGTTTACCCGGACGGGAGACCCAGTACTTC. Encoded protein: CASSLPGRETQYF.